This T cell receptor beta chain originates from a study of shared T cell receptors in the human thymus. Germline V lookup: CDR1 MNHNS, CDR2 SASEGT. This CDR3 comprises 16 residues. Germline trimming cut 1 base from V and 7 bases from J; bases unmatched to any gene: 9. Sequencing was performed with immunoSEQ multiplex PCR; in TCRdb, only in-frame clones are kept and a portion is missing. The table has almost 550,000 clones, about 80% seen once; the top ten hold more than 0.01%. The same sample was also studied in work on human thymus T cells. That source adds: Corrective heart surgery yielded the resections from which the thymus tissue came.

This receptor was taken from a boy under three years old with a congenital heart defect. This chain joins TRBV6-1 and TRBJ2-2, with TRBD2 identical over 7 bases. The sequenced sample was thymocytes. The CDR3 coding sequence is TGTGCCAGCAGTGAAGAGGGCGGGGGTTATGTCGGGGAGCTGTTTTTT. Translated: CASSEEGGGYVGELFF.